This T cell receptor beta chain was obtained from a study of blood T cells in healthy people across ages. General study results and limits: Diversity estimated from one million T cells was considered an underestimate. Shifts in expanded clonotypes may have been confounded by donor CMV status, which was unknown.

Then a second PCR, running roughly 7 to 11 cycles, was carried out with a sample-barcoded 5' primer and a J-beta primer mix. TCRdb reprocessed the 5' RACE reads via MiXCR and lists one record per CDR3 protein. The sample yields 720,000 or so distinct CDR3 sequences, about 43% seen once. CDR3 length: 14 residues. Germline-derived CDR1 and CDR2 are DFQATT and SNEGSKA (reference sequence). Concerning this clonotype: Its antigen is still unknown.

The chain uses TRBV20-1 and TRBJ2-4; 9 bases map to TRBD1. Gene TRBJ2-7 matches the end of the DNA better, so the J call may be wrong. Sequences were obtained from blood. This clonotype originated in a man aged 80 or over in good health. The CDR3 here is CSARDRDRVHEQYF. CDR3 DNA: TGCAGTGCTAGAGATCGGGACAGGGTACACGAGCAGTACTTC.